Below, 18 T cell receptor beta chains from the same sample are listed, as sequenced in a study of CD8+CD57+ T cells in acquired aplastic anemia. Profiling of TCR beta VDJ combinations and CDR3 sequences used genomic DNA as template. One entry per CDR3 protein results from TCRdb running MiXCR on the reads. The sample has hundreds of thousands of distinct CDR3 sequences, 55% to 70% seen once. Sequencing was performed on sorted CD4+, CD8+, or CD8+CD57+ T cells (not recorded which) from PBMCs. The receptors derive from a human donor in good health, serving as a control.

This clonotype has a handful of counts. The V and J genes are TRBV11-2 and TRBJ1-2, with unresolved D. Deletions cut 5 bases from V and 4 bases from J, with 8 bases between. This CDR3 comprises 12 residues. Germline CDR1 is SGHAT and CDR2 is FQNNGV. The DNA of the CDR3 is TGTGCCAGCAGCCCCGGGTTCTATGGCTACACCTTC. It codes for CASSPGFYGYTF.

The chain carries TRBV19 and TRBJ1-5; D is undetermined. Trimming took off 3 bases at V and 10 bases at J, with 19 bases between the two ends. Germline-derived CDR1 and CDR2 are LNHDA and SQIVND (reference sequence). The CDR3 sequence is 15 residues long. The CDR3 reads CASSMGGGYDRPQHF. The CDR3 nucleotides read TGTGCCAGTAGTATGGGCGGAGGTTATGATCGTCCCCAGCATTTT.

At least ten counts were recorded for this clonotype. The V and J genes are TRBV7-2 and TRBJ2-3, with 9 bases lining up with TRBD2. Germline CDR1 and CDR2: SGHTA and FQGNSA. Losses at the gene ends were 6 bases for V and 7 bases for J; bases not matched to a gene: 14. CDR3 length equals 16 residues. The CDR3 coding sequence is TGTGCCAGCAGTTCCATAGGGGCGGGGGGGCCAAATACGCAGTATTTT. Translated: CASSSIGAGGPNTQYF.

V and J are TRBV10-3 and TRBJ2-4, with D possibly being TRBD1 or TRBD2 (6 bases each). V was pared by 0 bases and J by 7 bases, with 19 bases between. The CDR3 contains 17 residues. In germline, CDR1 is ENHRY, CDR2 SYGVKD. This CDR3 is CAISESRVGGRGNIQYF. The CDR3 DNA reads as TGTGCCATCAGTGAGTCGAGGGTAGGGGGGCGTGGGAACATTCAGTACTTC.

The sample holds many counts of this clonotype. This sequence joins TRBV19 and TRBJ1-4; weak D call: TRBD1 (6 bases). Germline V gives CDR1 LNHDA, CDR2 SQIVND (reference sequence). The V end lost 5 bases, the J end lost 8 bases, and 15 bases lay between the germline ends. This CDR3 is built from 14 residues. CDR3 coding DNA: TGTGCCAGTAGTGCCACCGGGACAAGAGAAAAACTGTTTTTT. Its protein is CASSATGTREKLFF.

J is TRBJ1-5 and V is TRBV4-2, with D perhaps matching TRBD1 (6 bases). The V gene lost 3 bases and the J gene lost 1 base, with 13 bases spanning the gap. Per germline, CDR1 LGHNA and CDR2 YNFKEQ. The CDR3 totals 16 residues. CDR3 amino acids: CASSQDSTGSNQPQHF. The CDR3 DNA reads as TGTGCCAGCAGCCAGGACTCGACAGGAAGCAATCAGCCCCAGCATTTT.

With regard to this clonotype: The junction departs from the called germline gene at one end, perhaps through a read error. This sequence joins TRBV7-2 and TRBJ1-5; D unresolved. The CDR3 is 13 amino acids. Germline CDR1 SGHTA, CDR2 FQGNSA. The CDR3: CASSLVRKQPQHF. For the CDR3, the DNA is TGTGCCAGCAGCTTAGTGAGGAAACAGCCTCAGCATTTT.

This clonotype was recorded at least ten times. This chain joins TRBV7-2 and TRBJ2-1, with 11 positions matching TRBD2. This CDR3 is built from 16 residues. V lost 1 base, J lost 3 bases, and 2 bases stayed unmatched. Germline loops: CDR1 SGHTA, CDR2 FQGNSA. For the CDR3, the DNA is TGTGCCAGCAGCTTAGTTAGCGGGGGGGTCTACAATGAGCAGTTCTTC. Its translation is CASSLVSGGVYNEQFF.

Comments on this clonotype: Without the conserved terminal phenylalanine or tryptophan, this CDR3 likely stems from a read error. The chain uses TRBV15 and TRBJ2-5; 7 bases are shared with TRBD2. Trimming removed 0 bases from V and 5 bases from J; junction bases left unmatched: 6. This CDR3 comprises 15 residues. Per germline, CDR1 LNHNV and CDR2 YYDKDF (reference sequence). Written as DNA, the CDR3 is TGTGCCACCAGCAGAGAGGAACTGGGGGGGGAGACCCAGTACCTC. Protein product: CATSREELGGETQYL.

This rearrangement joins TRBV28 to TRBJ1-2; TRBD1 might be the D (6 bases). The germline CDR1 and CDR2 sequences are MDHEN and SYDVKM. CDR3 length equals 14 residues. The V end lost 5 bases, the J end lost 4 bases, and 14 bases lay between the germline ends. CDR3 DNA: TGTGCCAGCAGTCCTAGACAGGTAGTCTATGGCTACACCTTC. Translated: CASSPRQVVYGYTF.

The sample holds many counts of this clonotype. The V and J genes are TRBV12-5 and TRBJ1-1; D unclear. The CDR3 is made up of 13 amino acids. V lost 5 bases to trimming and J lost 0 bases, with 7 bases between them. Germline V lookup: CDR1 LGHNT, CDR2 FRNRAP. In DNA, the CDR3 is TGTGCTAGTGGTCTAAGGGTGAACACTGAAGCTTTCTTT. As protein: CASGLRVNTEAFF.

Ten or more counts support this clonotype. The V and J genes are TRBV7-2 and TRBJ1-2; no clear D gene. Germline assignment: CDR1 SGHTA and CDR2 FQGNSA. Trimming took off 5 bases at V and 1 base at J, with 11 bases between the two ends. The CDR3 loop spans 14 amino acids. CDR3 in amino acids: CASSLETDNYGYTF. In DNA form, the CDR3 reads TGTGCCAGCAGCCTGGAGACCGATAACTATGGCTACACCTTC.

The chain recombines TRBV7-2 with TRBJ1-5; the D gene is possibly TRBD1 (5 bases). The germline V and J ends were trimmed by 4 bases and 14 bases, with 24 bases remaining between them. The CDR3 is made up of 15 amino acids. The V gene's germline CDR1 is SGHTA and CDR2 FQGNSA. CDR3 DNA sequence: TGTGCCAGCAGCTCGGGACCGACTAGCTCCCACAATGAGCATTTT. This translates into CASSSGPTSSHNEHF.

The chain is built from TRBV19 and TRBJ2-7; tentatively, D is TRBD1 (6 bases). The CDR3 is 16 amino acids. V lost 3 bases and J 3 bases, leaving 18 bases between the germline ends. Germline CDR1 reads LNHDA; CDR2 reads SQIVND (reference sequence). CDR3 nucleotide sequence: TGTGCCAGTAGTATTGTCGGGACCAGGGGACGCTACGAGCAGTACTTC. Its translation is CASSIVGTRGRYEQYF.

In its sample, this clonotype was seen a few times. The chain employs TRBV10-3 and TRBJ1-5, with D possibly matching TRBD1 (5 bases). CDR3 length equals 14 residues. The V and J ends lost 4 bases and 3 bases respectively, with 10 bases between them. The germline V gene has CDR1 ENHRY and CDR2 SYGVKD. The CDR3 DNA sequence: TGTGCCATCAGTGTAGACAGAGTCAATCAGCCCCAGCATTTT. It translates to CAISVDRVNQPQHF.

This clonotype has just one count. The CDR3 bases are TGTGCCAGCAGCCACCAACAGATTCAGGGATACAATGAGCAGTTCTTC. Protein: CASSHQQIQGYNEQFF. The chain employs TRBV3-1 and TRBJ2-1; tentative D call: TRBD1 (5 bases). Germline assignment: CDR1 LGHDT and CDR2 YNNKEL (reference sequence). V lost 3 bases, J lost 4 bases, and 16 bases lay in between. This CDR3 comprises 16 residues.

As regards this clonotype: This is likely a read error, given that the CDR3 carries no conserved phenylalanine or tryptophan at its end. The DNA is left out, because the CDR3 cannot be placed on it with certainty; the CDR3 is given as TCRdb lists it. The rearrangement links TRBV5-1 to TRBJ1-1; the table's D call TRBD1 went unverified against the DNA. The CDR3 has 9 residues if both end residues are counted. CDR1 and CDR2 (germline): SGHRS, YFSETQ. CDR3 sequence: CASSRYRVS.

The chain recombines TRBV5-4 with TRBJ2-3; possibly TRBD1 for D (5 bases). The germline V gene has CDR1 SGHNT and CDR2 YYREEE (reference sequence). This CDR3 spans 14 amino acids. The V end was cut by 5 bases, the J end by 0 bases, with 10 bases between. CDR3: CASRLQESTDTQYF. DNA of the CDR3: TGTGCCAGCAGGCTACAGGAAAGCACAGATACGCAGTATTTT.